These T cell receptor beta chains were read from a single sample in a study of T-cell memory formation after mild COVID-19. TCRdb reanalysed the 5' RACE reads using MiXCR and keeps one entry per CDR3 protein. The top ten hold about 2.1% of the sample, which has 200,000 or so distinct CDR3 sequences, more than 15% seen once. Sequences were obtained from PBMCs or a T cell subset sorted from them (not recorded which). The receptors here all came from an adult woman who had mild COVID-19 (a few samples of this study predate the infection). Cell type and time point are not known. The CDR3 runs from the conserved cysteine through the conserved F or W. The D gene is left open where the match is weak. A clone size is listed for some rows: how often the clone was seen (once, few, many), or a class if it is expanded.

TGCAGTGCTAGTACGGACGTCTATGGCTACACCTTC,CSASTDVYGYTF,TRBJ1-2,.,TRBV20-1,.
TGTGCCAGCAGTTTAGCCCTAGGGGGAGGGAAAGGAACCTCCTACGAGCAGTACTTC,CASSLALGGGKGTSYEQYF,TRBJ2-7,.,TRBV12-3/TRBV12-4,many
TGCAGTGCTAGAGATCCGGTGTCGACTGGGGCGCCCCAGCATTTT,CSARDPVSTGAPQHF,TRBJ1-5,.,TRBV20-1,.
TGTGCCACCAGTGATGGGGACTGGAGCTATGGCTACACCTTC,CATSDGDWSYGYTF,TRBJ1-2,.,TRBV24-1,.
TGCGCCAGCAGCCAAGATGTTACGAACACCGGGGAGCTGTTTTTT,CASSQDVTNTGELFF,TRBJ2-2,.,TRBV4-1,.
TGTGCCAGCAGTGTAATACTATACAATGAGCAGTTCTTC,CASSVILYNEQFF,TRBJ2-1,.,TRBV6-1,.
TGTGCCAGTAGTCGACGCTCAGGGGCAGCTGATCAGCCCCAGCATTTT,CASSRRSGAADQPQHF,TRBJ1-5,.,TRBV19,few
TGTGCCAGCAGCCCACCCCCGGGACTAGCGGGTATTAGCTCCTACAATGAGCAGTTCTTC,CASSPPPGLAGISSYNEQFF,TRBJ2-1,TRBD2,TRBV28,.
TGCAGTGCCGCGACTAGCGGGAGTTCTGGCTCCTACAATGAGCAGTTCTTC,CSAATSGSSGSYNEQFF,TRBJ2-1,TRBD2,TRBV20-1,few
TGTGCCAGCAGAAGGGGGACAGACTCCTACGAGCAGTACTTC,CASRRGTDSYEQYF,TRBJ2-7,TRBD1,TRBV7-2,many
TGTGCCAGCAAAAAGGCTAGCGTAGAATACAATGAGCAGTTCTTC,CASKKASVEYNEQFF,TRBJ2-1,.,TRBV3-1,.
TGTGCCAGCAGCTCTACCTACTCCGGGACAGGGAAGCACGAGCAGTACTTC,CASSSTYSGTGKHEQYF,TRBJ2-7,TRBD1,TRBV7-9,few
TGTGCCAGCAGTCGCGGGCCGGACAGGGACGAGCAGTACTTC,CASSRGPDRDEQYF,TRBJ2-7,TRBD1,TRBV12-3/TRBV12-4,few
TGCGCCAGCAGCCCCCCGGGGGTCGGGGCCAACGTCCTGACTTTC,CASSPPGVGANVLTF,TRBJ2-6,.,TRBV4-1,few
TGTGCCAGCAACAGGGGGATTGGTGAAAAACTGTTTTTT,CASNRGIGEKLFF,TRBJ1-4,TRBD1,TRBV12-3/TRBV12-4,.
TGTGCCAGCAGCATCGGGACTAGCGGGAGGGCAGGGGATACGCAGTATTTT,CASSIGTSGRAGDTQYF,TRBJ2-3,TRBD2,TRBV5-4,few
TGCGCCAGCAGCCCCGGACTAGCGGGACTGTTCCACAATGAGCAGTTCTTC,CASSPGLAGLFHNEQFF,TRBJ2-1,TRBD2,TRBV5-1,many
TGCGCCAGCAGCTTGGAAGGCAGCACAGATACGCAGTATTTT,CASSLEGSTDTQYF,TRBJ2-3,.,TRBV5-1,many
TGTGCCAGCAGCCAGGTGGACAGGGTTTACAATGAGCAGTTCTTC,CASSQVDRVYNEQFF,TRBJ2-1,TRBD1,TRBV14,few
TGTGCCAGCTCACCCTCGCGGGTAGCGGGGGGTAACGAGCAGTACTTC,CASSPSRVAGGNEQYF,TRBJ2-7,TRBD2,TRBV18,few
TGTGCCAGCAGTGACGGACAGGGAGCTAATGAAAAACTGTTTTTT,CASSDGQGANEKLFF,TRBJ1-4,TRBD1,TRBV25-1,few
TGTGCCAGCAGAGCGGACGGGGGGGGAAACACCATATATTTT,CASRADGGGNTIYF,TRBJ1-3,.,TRBV6-1,.